A selection of T cell receptor beta chains follows, all from one sample in a study of prognosis after radiotherapy for stage I lung cancer. TCRdb passed the multiplex PCR reads through MiXCR, listing each CDR3 protein once. Of about 20,000 distinct CDR3 sequences listed, roughly 40% are singletons. The sequencing here drew on PBMCs, taken before or after stereotactic body radiation therapy (not recorded which). The source of these receptors is a donor over 45 with non-small cell lung cancer. CDR3s include the opening cysteine and the closing phenylalanine or tryptophan. Each record gives: D gene, J gene, V gene, clone size, CDR3 protein, CDR3 DNA. D genes are given only for firm matches. Clone size is shown for a subset of rows, as once, few, many or a class of expanded clone.

TRBD2 | TRBJ2-5 | TRBV5-6 | - | CASSTGTSGGLVTQYF | TGTGCCAGCAGCACTGGGACTAGCGGGGGCCTGGTGACCCAGTACTTC
TRBD2 | TRBJ2-3 | TRBV5-1 | many | CASSFWTSGNTDTQYF | TGCGCCAGCAGCTTTTGGACTAGCGGTAACACAGATACGCAGTATTTT
TRBD1 | TRBJ1-1 | TRBV10-3 | - | CAARGTGGVTEASF | TGTGCCGCCCGAGGGACAGGGGGCGTCACTGAAGCTTCCTTT
- | TRBJ2-4 | TRBV27 | many | CASPFENIQYF | TGTGCCAGCCCCTTCGAAAACATTCAGTACTTC
- | TRBJ1-5 | TRBV7-2 | many | CASSFRDGGPQHF | TGTGCCAGCAGCTTCAGGGACGGAGGGCCCCAGCATTTT
TRBD1 | TRBJ1-4 | TRBV4-2 | many | CASSPKAGQGSNEKLFF | TGTGCCAGCAGCCCAAAGGCGGGACAGGGGTCAAATGAAAAACTGTTTTTT
TRBD1 | TRBJ2-3 | TRBV4-1 | - | CASSPGTGVIDTQYF | TGCGCCAGCAGCCCCGGGACAGGGGTAATTGATACGCAGTATTTT
- | TRBJ2-1 | TRBV12-3/TRBV12-4 | few | CASSLRTDEQFF | TGTGCCAGCAGTTTACGGACGGATGAGCAGTTCTTC
TRBD1 | TRBJ2-2 | TRBV24-1 | - | CATSESGTGISGELFF | TGTGCCACCAGCGAGTCCGGGACAGGGATTTCCGGGGAGCTGTTTTTT
- | TRBJ1-2 | TRBV6-1 | many | CASSEGLFGYTF | TGTGCCAGCAGTGAAGGCCTCTTCGGCTACACCTTC
TRBD2 | TRBJ2-5 | TRBV24-1 | many | CATSDALLAGQYF | TGTGCCACCAGTGATGCGCTACTAGCGGGCCAGTACTTC
TRBD1 | TRBJ1-1 | TRBV5-1 | many | CASSPLTGEGEAFF | TGCGCCAGCAGCCCCCTAACAGGGGAAGGTGAAGCTTTCTTT
TRBD2 | TRBJ2-3 | TRBV29-1 | many | CSVEEWGGSTDTQYF | TGCAGCGTTGAAGAGTGGGGGGGAAGCACAGATACGCAGTATTTT
- | TRBJ1-1 | TRBV20-1 | many | CSASPQAGETEAFF | TGCAGTGCTAGCCCCCAGGCCGGTGAGACTGAAGCTTTCTTT
- | TRBJ2-3 | TRBV4-1 | many | CASSQEGLGNTDTQYF | TGCGCCAGCAGCCAGGAGGGACTCGGGAACACAGATACGCAGTATTTT
- | TRBJ1-5 | TRBV20-1 | few | CSARDPPGREQEWQPQHF | TGCAGTGCTAGGGATCCCCCAGGGAGGGAGCAAGAGTGGCAGCCCCAGCATTTT
TRBD1 | TRBJ2-3 | TRBV6-4 | many | CASSFGTDGNTQYF | TGTGCCAGCAGTTTCGGGACAGACGGGAATACGCAGTATTTT
- | TRBJ2-2 | TRBV20-1 | many | CSARDSRQDVTGELFF | TGCAGTGCTAGAGATTCCCGACAGGACGTCACCGGGGAGCTGTTTTTT
- | TRBJ2-3 | TRBV12-3/TRBV12-4 | many | CASSSHQHTDTQYF | TGTGCCAGCAGTTCCCACCAACACACAGATACGCAGTATTTT
- | TRBJ2-1 | TRBV7-3 | - | CASSLERADEQFF | TGTGCTAGCAGCTTGGAAAGGGCGGATGAGCAGTTCTTC
TRBD1 | TRBJ1-6 | TRBV5-1 | - | CASSVEGALRNSPLHF | TGCGCCAGCAGCGTAGAGGGGGCCTTGAGAAATTCACCCCTCCACTTT
- | TRBJ2-7 | TRBV3-1 | many | CASSPRSSYEQYF | TGTGCCAGCAGCCCTCGTAGTTCCTACGAGCAGTACTTC